The 10 T cell receptor beta chains reported below all come from one sample, sequenced in a study of T-cell reconstitution after alpha-beta-depleted transplantation in children. Unique molecular identifiers were used in preparing the TCRbeta library. From the PCR reads, TCRdb called clonotypes with MiXCR, one entry per CDR3 protein. The sample contains a few hundred thousand distinct CDR3 sequences, approximately 20% of which appear only once. The sequences come from PBMCs from the stem cell graft donor, collected from the stem cell graft. The receptors were gathered from a human donor who donated a stem cell graft to a child with acute lymphoblastic leukemia.

The rearrangement links TRBV10-2 to TRBJ2-7; weak D call: TRBD1 (6 bases). Trimming shortened V by 6 bases and J by 6 bases, and 21 bases separated the two germline ends. Germline CDR1 reads WSHSY; CDR2 reads SAAADI. This CDR3 region has 15 residues. CDR3 sequence: CASRDFGQTIGEQYF. The CDR3, as DNA: TGCGCCAGCAGGGACTTTGGACAGACTATAGGCGAGCAGTACTTC.

This clonotype was seen more than once but under ten times. The V and J genes are TRBV9 and TRBJ2-7, with 8 bases fitting TRBD2. This CDR3 has 15 amino acids. Germline V gives CDR1 SGDLS, CDR2 YYNGEE. The ends lost 0 bases at V and 3 bases at J; junction bases unmatched: 5. DNA of the CDR3: TGTGCCAGCAGCGTAGGGGAACTAGCGGACTACGAGCAGTACTTC. It encodes CASSVGELADYEQYF.

The sample holds a few counts of this clonotype. This chain connects TRBV6-5 to TRBJ1-1, with D possibly matching TRBD1 (6 bases). The V gene lost 2 bases and the J gene lost 1 base, with 20 bases spanning the gap. CDR3 length: 18 amino acids. The germline V gene has CDR1 MNHEY and CDR2 SVGAGI. The CDR3 nucleotides are TGTGCCAGCAGTTACCTCGAATTCCTACAGGGACAGAACACTGAAGCTTTCTTT. It is translated as CASSYLEFLQGQNTEAFF.

The V and J genes are TRBV5-1 and TRBJ2-1; D not resolved. CDR1 and CDR2 (germline): SGHRS, YFSETQ. V lost 4 bases, J lost 12 bases, and 11 bases lay in between. The CDR3 contains 11 residues. CDR3 loop: CASSLHSMQFF. The DNA for the CDR3 is TGCGCCAGCAGCCTTCACTCGATGCAGTTCTTC. The variable domain in full, completed from reference TRBV5-1 and TRBJ2-1, reads KAGVTQTPRYLIKTRGQQVTLSCSPISGHRSVSWYQQTPGQGLQFLFEYFSETQRNKGNFPGRFSGRQFSNSRSEMNVSTLELGDSALYLCASSLHSMQFFGPGTRLTVL.

This clonotype was detected only a few times. This chain connects TRBV27 to TRBJ2-5; D unclear. V was pared by 8 bases and J by 2 bases, with 9 bases between. The CDR3 spans 12 residues. Germline V CDR1 and CDR2: MNHEY, SMNVEV (reference sequence). The CDR3 sequence is CASHSRQETQYF. The CDR3 DNA reads as TGTGCCAGCCACTCTCGGCAAGAGACCCAGTACTTC.

The V and J genes are TRBV5-1 and TRBJ2-1; D call uncertain. The CDR3 runs 11 residues. Between the trimmed V and J ends, which lost 3 bases and 12 bases, there was a span of 10 bases. From germline, CDR1 is SGHRS and CDR2 YFSETQ. CDR3 in amino acids: CASSSGLVQFF. The CDR3 DNA reads TGCGCCAGCAGCTCAGGTTTGGTGCAGTTCTTC.

The chain couples TRBV5-1 to TRBJ2-1; D call uncertain. Per germline, CDR1 SGHRS and CDR2 YFSETQ. V lost 0 bases and J 0 bases, leaving 16 bases between the germline ends. This CDR3 contains 18 residues. The CDR3 DNA is TGCGCCAGCAGCTTGGGTAGAGTAAAACTGAGCTCCTACAATGAGCAGTTCTTC. It encodes CASSLGRVKLSSYNEQFF.

The chain uses TRBV7-3 and TRBJ2-2, with D uncertain. This CDR3 spans 15 amino acids. V was shortened by 5 bases and J by 3 bases, with 13 bases between the two germline ends. The V gene's germline CDR1 is SGHTA and CDR2 FQGTGA. In DNA, the CDR3 is TGTGCCAGCAGCCCGGTGGTTGGGTACACCGGGGAGCTGTTTTTT. Translating it yields CASSPVVGYTGELFF.

The rearrangement links TRBV27 to TRBJ2-1; TRBD1 or TRBD2 may be the D gene (6 bases each). V was shortened by 3 bases and J by 0 bases, with 12 bases between the two germline ends. Germline V gene data show CDR1 as MNHEY and CDR2 as SMNVEV (reference sequence). The CDR3 length is 16 residues. CDR3 DNA: TGTGCCAGCAGTTTTCTGGGGGGCCGCTCCTACAATGAGCAGTTCTTC. It translates to CASSFLGGRSYNEQFF.

This rearrangement joins TRBV11-2 to TRBJ2-2; D may be TRBD1 or TRBD2 (5 bases each). Germline V gene sequence: CDR1 SGHAT, CDR2 FQNNGV. V was cut by 5 bases and J by 8 bases, with 24 bases left in between. The CDR3 sequence is 17 residues long. CDR3 DNA: TGTGCCAGCAGCGACACTAACGAGAGGGGTTCGAAGGGGGAGCTGTTTTTT. This encodes CASSDTNERGSKGELFF.